Listed below are T cell receptor beta chains from one sample, sequenced in a study of shared T cell receptors in the human thymus. Sequencing was performed with immunoSEQ multiplex PCR; in TCRdb, only in-frame clones are kept and a portion is missing. This sample has approximately 730,000 clones; 80% to 90% occur once, and the top ten carry around 0.0099%. This sample also appeared in a second study, on human thymus T cells.

Sequenced input: thymocytes. Receptors originate from a girl in the first two years of life with a congenital heart defect. Both conserved end residues are part of each CDR3. The D gene is left open where the match is weak. Clone size is not always given. Where it is, it says once, few, many or a class for expanded clones.

size	V	D	J	CDR3	DNA
-	TRBV5-6	-	TRBJ1-1	CASSLVSGVVGNEAFF	TGTGCCAGCAGCTTGGTATCCGGGGTGGTGGGGAATGAAGCTTTCTTT
-	TRBV5-1	TRBD1	TRBJ1-1	CASSSDRRTEAFF	TGCGCCAGCAGCTCGGACAGGAGGACTGAAGCTTTCTTT
few	TRBV14	TRBD1	TRBJ2-3	CASSLLGQKPTDTQYF	TGTGCCAGCAGCCTGCTGGGACAGAAACCCACAGATACGCAGTATTTT
-	TRBV28	-	TRBJ1-6	CASRTYNSPLHF	TGTGCCAGCAGGACATATAATTCACCCCTCCACTTT
-	TRBV15	-	TRBJ2-5	CATSRATPPASYF	TGTGCCACCAGCAGAGCGACACCCCCGGCCTCGTACTTC
-	TRBV12-5	TRBD1	TRBJ1-2	CASGLAPTGMSGYTF	TGTGCTAGTGGTTTGGCTCCGACAGGGATGAGTGGCTACACCTTC
-	TRBV28	TRBD1	TRBJ2-7	CASSFGDRGQYF	TGTGCCAGCAGTTTCGGGGACAGGGGACAGTACTTC
-	TRBV10-2	-	TRBJ2-1	CASSESGTSLMRNEQFF	TGCGCCAGCAGTGAGTCTGGGACTTCGTTAATGCGGAATGAGCAGTTCTTC
-	TRBV5-8	-	TRBJ2-7	CASSLVGGTCEQYF	TGTGCCAGCAGCTTGGTCGGGGGAACTTGCGAGCAGTACTTC
-	TRBV5-6	-	TRBJ2-1	CASSLGRGFYNEQFF	TGTGCCAGCAGCTTGGGCAGGGGATTCTACAATGAGCAGTTCTTC
-	TRBV5-1	-	TRBJ1-6	CASSLATTNSPLHF	TGCGCCAGCAGCTTGGCCACAACTAATTCACCCCTCCACTTT
-	TRBV6-1	-	TRBJ2-3	CASRAGQLRSRTQYF	TGTGCCAGCAGGGCGGGGCAACTACGCTCCAGAACGCAGTATTTT
-	TRBV29-1	-	TRBJ2-2	CSVRLRGRGTGELFF	TGCAGCGTTCGGCTGCGGGGGCGAGGCACCGGGGAGCTGTTTTTT
-	TRBV7-2	-	TRBJ2-7	CASSFRGFNEQYF	TGTGCCAGCAGCTTTAGGGGCTTCAACGAGCAGTACTTC
-	TRBV19	-	TRBJ1-1	CASRYHVYSEAFF	TGTGCCAGTAGATACCACGTTTACAGTGAAGCTTTCTTT
-	TRBV5-1	-	TRBJ2-1	CASSSAEGPAGYNEQFF	TGCGCCAGCAGCTCAGCGGAGGGCCCGGCAGGTTACAATGAGCAGTTCTTC
-	TRBV28	-	TRBJ2-7	CASSIPRYEQYF	TGTGCCAGCAGTATTCCGAGATACGAGCAGTACTTC
-	TRBV29-1	TRBD2	TRBJ2-1	CSATYPSLPGLAGTNNEQFF	TGCAGCGCCACGTACCCCTCCCTCCCTGGACTAGCGGGGACCAACAATGAGCAGTTCTTC
once	TRBV5-4	TRBD1	TRBJ1-2	CASSPGQGTNYGYTF	TGTGCCAGCAGCCCGGGACAGGGCACTAACTATGGCTACACCTTC
-	TRBV11-2	-	TRBJ1-5	CASSLGGYSNQPQHF	TGTGCCAGCAGCTTAGGGGGCTATAGCAATCAGCCCCAGCATTTT
-	TRBV28	TRBD1	TRBJ1-2	CASSLEIGQGRNSF	TGTGCCAGCAGTTTGGAGATAGGACAGGGGCGAAACTCATTC
-	TRBV28	-	TRBJ1-2	CASSLGYHPEVDGYTF	TGTGCCAGCAGTTTAGGTTATCACCCCGAGGTCGATGGCTACACCTTC
-	TRBV5-4	-	TRBJ1-1	CASSLGARTEAFF	TGTGCCAGCAGCCTAGGGGCCCGCACTGAAGCTTTCTTT
-	TRBV6-1	-	TRBJ2-7	CASSERGISYEQYF	TGTGCCAGCAGTGAACGGGGGATTTCCTACGAGCAGTACTTC
-	TRBV28	-	TRBJ1-6	CASSFGGTGPLHF	TGTGCCAGCAGTTTTGGAGGGACCGGACCCCTCCACTTT
-	TRBV6-5	TRBD1	TRBJ1-2	CASRGQNYGYTF	TGTGCCAGTAGGGGACAGAACTATGGCTACACCTTC
-	TRBV6-5	-	TRBJ2-5	CASSSTGNQETQYF	TGTGCCAGCAGCTCTACAGGGAACCAAGAGACCCAGTACTTC
-	TRBV6-6	-	TRBJ2-7	CASSRAPSWGDEQYF	TGTGCCAGCAGTCGGGCGCCTTCATGGGGCGACGAGCAGTACTTC
-	TRBV5-8	-	TRBJ1-1	CASSLGDRESNTEAFF	TGTGCCAGCAGCTTGGGTGATCGGGAATCCAACACTGAAGCTTTCTTT
-	TRBV7-6	-	TRBJ2-5	CASTTHGWSSKTQYF	TGTGCCAGCACCACCCATGGATGGAGCTCGAAGACCCAGTACTTC
few	TRBV6-1	-	TRBJ1-1	CASSELRQGNTEAFF	TGTGCCAGCAGTGAATTGAGGCAGGGGAACACTGAAGCTTTCTTT
-	TRBV5-1	TRBD1	TRBJ1-1	CASSSYGTGLNTEAFF	TGCGCCAGCAGCTCCTATGGGACAGGGCTGAACACTGAAGCTTTCTTT
-	TRBV28	-	TRBJ1-6	CASSFPPGTINSPLHF	TGTGCCAGCAGTTTTCCCCCCGGGACTATTAATTCACCCCTCCACTTT
few	TRBV19	-	TRBJ2-7	CASSEIGGGGTYEQYF	TGTGCCAGTAGTGAAATTGGAGGGGGGGGAACCTACGAGCAGTACTTC
-	TRBV9	TRBD1	TRBJ1-1	CASSGTGSTEAFF	TGTGCCAGCAGTGGGACAGGGAGCACTGAAGCTTTCTTT
-	TRBV10-3	TRBD1	TRBJ1-2	CAISESRQGAYQLLTNYGYTF	TGTGCCATCAGTGAGTCACGTCAGGGGGCTTACCAACTTTTAACTAACTATGGCTACACCTTC
-	TRBV18	-	TRBJ2-7	CASSPGRVGYEQYF	TGTGCCAGCTCACCGGGCAGGGTCGGGTACGAGCAGTACTTC
-	TRBV15	-	TRBJ2-6	CATSREGQGTGANVLTF	TGTGCCACCAGCAGAGAGGGGCAGGGGACTGGGGCCAACGTCCTGACTTTC
-	TRBV4-3	-	TRBJ2-6	CASSPRAGVSSGANVLTF	TGCGCCAGCAGCCCCAGGGCAGGGGTGAGCTCTGGGGCCAACGTCCTGACTTTC
-	TRBV6-1	-	TRBJ2-2	CASSEAVYRGGTTGELFF	TGTGCCAGCAGTGAAGCGGTGTACAGGGGGGGAACAACCGGGGAGCTGTTTTTT
-	TRBV29-1	-	TRBJ1-1	CSVEMVQGGRMNTEAFF	TGCAGCGTTGAGATGGTCCAAGGCGGAAGAATGAACACTGAAGCTTTCTTT
-	TRBV14	TRBD2	TRBJ2-3	CASSVRTSGDRTDTQYF	TGTGCCAGCAGCGTCCGAACTAGCGGGGATCGCACAGATACGCAGTATTTT
-	TRBV11-2	TRBD1	TRBJ2-3	CASSLDGTGETRDTDTQYF	TGTGCCAGCAGCTTAGATGGGACAGGGGAGACAAGGGACACAGATACGCAGTATTTT
-	TRBV7-3	-	TRBJ2-7	CASSPGQSYEQYF	TGTGCCAGCAGCCCAGGACAGTCCTACGAGCAGTACTTC